The rows below give T cell receptor beta chains drawn from one sample of a study of shared T cell receptors in the human thymus. TCRdb's copy holds only in-frame clones and misses some; the assay was immunoSEQ multiplex PCR. The sample contains some 700,000 clones, roughly 88% of which appear only once. This sample was shared with a second study, whose subject was human thymus T cells.

The specimen was thymocytes. The source of these receptors is a girl less than two years old with a congenital heart defect. Both conserved end residues are part of each CDR3. D genes are given only for firm matches. Part of the rows lack a size; the others show once, few, many or a class for expanded clones.

v_call	clone_size	d_call	j_call	cdr3_aa	cdr3_nt
TRBV18	-	-	TRBJ1-1	CASSPHRVGNTEAFF	TGTGCCAGCTCACCTCACAGAGTCGGCAACACTGAAGCTTTCTTT
TRBV5-1	-	-	TRBJ1-2	CASSLERDCDYGYTF	TGCGCCAGCAGCTTGGAACGGGATTGCGACTATGGCTACACCTTC
TRBV12-2	-	-	TRBJ2-3	CASRPRPCRNYTDTQYF	TGTGCAAGTCGCCCCCGACCCTGTCGAAACTACACAGATACGCAGTATTTT
TRBV2	-	-	TRBJ1-1	CASSEPITDGFDTEAFF	TGTGCCAGCAGTGAACCTATTACAGATGGGTTCGACACTGAAGCTTTCTTT
TRBV15	few	-	TRBJ1-5	CATSSRGRVNQPQHF	TGTGCCACCAGCAGCCGTGGGAGGGTCAATCAGCCCCAGCATTTT
TRBV11-3	once	TRBD1	TRBJ2-1	CASSFSGQGHNEQFF	TGTGCCAGCAGCTTCAGCGGACAGGGCCACAATGAGCAGTTCTTC
TRBV7-2	-	TRBD1	TRBJ1-1	CASSRVDRKHTEAFF	TGTGCCAGCAGCAGAGTGGACAGGAAGCACACTGAAGCTTTCTTT
TRBV6-5	-	TRBD1	TRBJ1-1	CASSYWAGGLNTEAFF	TGTGCCAGCAGTTACTGGGCAGGGGGATTGAACACTGAAGCTTTCTTT
TRBV2	-	-	TRBJ2-3	CTRTGTTSTDTQYF	TGTACCCGAACAGGGACTACTAGCACAGATACGCAGTATTTT
TRBV19	-	TRBD1	TRBJ2-5	CASSRQGAETQYF	TGTGCCAGTAGTCGACAGGGGGCAGAGACCCAGTACTTC
TRBV19	-	TRBD1	TRBJ1-1	CASSISIPGQHMNTEAFF	TGTGCCAGTAGTATCTCAATTCCGGGACAGCACATGAACACTGAAGCTTTCTTT
TRBV2	-	TRBD2	TRBJ2-3	CASKPTSGGAYGTDTQYF	TGTGCCAGCAAGCCTACTAGCGGGGGGGCGTATGGCACAGATACGCAGTATTTT
TRBV2	-	TRBD1	TRBJ1-2	CASSEGLTGVSFDTF	TGTGCCAGCAGTGAGGGACTGACAGGGGTCAGTTTCGACACCTTC
TRBV11-2	few	-	TRBJ1-4	CASRARGNEKLFF	TGTGCCAGCAGGGCCCGGGGGAATGAAAAACTGTTTTTT
TRBV6-5	once	TRBD1	TRBJ1-2	CASRFLGTGNGYTF	TGTGCCAGCAGGTTCTTAGGGACAGGGAACGGCTACACCTTC
TRBV27	-	-	TRBJ1-6	CASSSSSEARNSPLHF	TGTGCCAGCAGTTCCAGTTCGGAGGCACGTAATTCACCCCTCCACTTT
TRBV6-5	-	TRBD1	TRBJ1-2	CASSYTGGRHYGYTF	TGTGCCAGCAGTTACACAGGGGGTCGGCACTATGGCTACACCTTC
TRBV10-3	-	-	TRBJ2-7	CATWDKAGEQYF	TGTGCCACGTGGGACAAAGCGGGGGAGCAGTACTTC